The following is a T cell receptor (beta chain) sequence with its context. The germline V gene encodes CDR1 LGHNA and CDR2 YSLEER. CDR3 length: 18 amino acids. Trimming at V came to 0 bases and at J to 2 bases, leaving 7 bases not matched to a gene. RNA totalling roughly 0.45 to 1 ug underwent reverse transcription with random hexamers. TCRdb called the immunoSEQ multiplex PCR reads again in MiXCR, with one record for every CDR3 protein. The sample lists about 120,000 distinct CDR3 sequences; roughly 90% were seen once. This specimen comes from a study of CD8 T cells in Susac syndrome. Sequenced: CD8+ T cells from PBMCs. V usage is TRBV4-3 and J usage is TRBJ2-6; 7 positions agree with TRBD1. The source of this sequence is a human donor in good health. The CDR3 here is CASSQEGKTGAGANVLTF. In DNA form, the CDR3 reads TGCGCCAGCAGCCAAGAAGGAAAAACAGGGGCTGGGGCCAACGTCCTGACTTTC.